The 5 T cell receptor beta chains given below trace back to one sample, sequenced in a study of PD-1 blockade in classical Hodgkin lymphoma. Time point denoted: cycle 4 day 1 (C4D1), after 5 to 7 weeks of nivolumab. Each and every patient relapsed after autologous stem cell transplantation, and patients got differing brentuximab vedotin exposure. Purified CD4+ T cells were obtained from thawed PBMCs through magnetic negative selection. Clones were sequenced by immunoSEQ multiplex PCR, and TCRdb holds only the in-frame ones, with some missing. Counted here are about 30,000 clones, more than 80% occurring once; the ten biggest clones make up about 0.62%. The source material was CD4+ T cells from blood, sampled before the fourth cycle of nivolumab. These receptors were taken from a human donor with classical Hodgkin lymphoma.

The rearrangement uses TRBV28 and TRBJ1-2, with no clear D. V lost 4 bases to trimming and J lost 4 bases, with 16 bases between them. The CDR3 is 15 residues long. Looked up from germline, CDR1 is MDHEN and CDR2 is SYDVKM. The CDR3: CASSSPIGLSYGYTF. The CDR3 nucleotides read TGTGCCAGCAGTTCCCCAATCGGCCTTTCCTATGGCTACACCTTC.

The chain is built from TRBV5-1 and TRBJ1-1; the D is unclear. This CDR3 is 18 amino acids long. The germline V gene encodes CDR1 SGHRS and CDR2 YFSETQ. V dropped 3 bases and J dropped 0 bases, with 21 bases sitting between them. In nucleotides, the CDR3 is TGCGCCAGCAGCTCTTCGACGAAGACTAGAATCGTGAACACTGAAGCTTTCTTT. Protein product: CASSSSTKTRIVNTEAFF.

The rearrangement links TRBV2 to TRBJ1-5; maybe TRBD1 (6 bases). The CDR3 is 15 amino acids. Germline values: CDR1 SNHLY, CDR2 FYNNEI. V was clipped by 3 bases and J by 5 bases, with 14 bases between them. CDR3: CASSDWGLAHQPQHF. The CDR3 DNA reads TGTGCCAGCAGTGACTGGGGGCTCGCCCATCAGCCCCAGCATTTT.

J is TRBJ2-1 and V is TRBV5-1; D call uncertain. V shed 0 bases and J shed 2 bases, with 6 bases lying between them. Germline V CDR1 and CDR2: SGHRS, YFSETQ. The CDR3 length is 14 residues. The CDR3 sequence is CASSLEGTYNEQFF. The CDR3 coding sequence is TGCGCCAGCAGCTTGGAAGGGACCTACAATGAGCAGTTCTTC.

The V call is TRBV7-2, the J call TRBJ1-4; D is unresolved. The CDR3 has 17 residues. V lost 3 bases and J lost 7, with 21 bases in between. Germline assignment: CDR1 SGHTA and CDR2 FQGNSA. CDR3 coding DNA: TGTGCCAGCAGCTTTGCACGGGAAGGGCCGCCGAGTGAAAAACTGTTTTTT. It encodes CASSFAREGPPSEKLFF.